The 9 T cell receptor beta chains below all came from one sample that was sequenced in a study of shared clonotypes between healthy human individuals. Libraries were prepared by immunoSEQ multiplex PCR; TCRdb keeps only in-frame clonotypes and omits some of them. The sample lists some 1,900,000 clones, approximately 95% occurring once. The naive CD8 population came from CD45RO-negative cells selected for CCR7, without terminally differentiated effector memory CD45RA+ cells. What was sequenced was naive CD8+ T cells sorted from blood. The receptors stem from a man aged 18 to 29 in good health.

This chain links TRBV7-9 with TRBJ1-4; D not resolved. Germline values: CDR1 SEHNR, CDR2 FQNEAQ (reference sequence). The CDR3 is 13 residues long. V lost 4 bases and J 6 bases, leaving 9 bases between the germline ends. In nucleotides, the CDR3 is TGTGCCAGCAGCTCCCCTAATCATGAAAAACTGTTTTTT. Translated: CASSSPNHEKLFF.

The chain carries TRBV15 and TRBJ1-5; 9 bases are a match to TRBD1. Germline V gene sequence: CDR1 LNHNV, CDR2 YYDKDF (reference sequence). This CDR3 is built from 18 residues. V shed 0 bases and J 5 bases; nucleotides not matched to a gene: 11. The CDR3, as DNA: TGTGCCACCAGCAGAGATCTATATGCGACAGGGGGATATCAGCCCCAGCATTTT. Encoded protein: CATSRDLYATGGYQPQHF.

The table lists this clone with a count of one. The chain combines TRBV4-1 with TRBJ1-6; maybe TRBD1 (5 bases). The germline V gene has CDR1 MGHRA and CDR2 YSYEKL. CDR3 size: 14 residues. Trimming took off 4 bases at V and 7 bases at J, with 11 bases between the two ends. In DNA, the CDR3 is TGCGCCAGCAGCCTAGGGACGGGGAATTCACCCCTCCACTTT. Its translation is CASSLGTGNSPLHF.

This rearrangement joins TRBV7-9 to TRBJ1-2; the match to TRBD1 covers 7 bases. Looked up from germline, CDR1 is SEHNR and CDR2 is FQNEAQ (reference sequence). The CDR3 is 16 amino acids. J was trimmed by 4 bases and V by 5 bases; bases with no gene match: 13. CDR3 protein: CASSPTGQNFLYGYTF. CDR3 bases: TGTGCCAGCAGCCCGACGGGACAGAACTTTCTCTATGGCTACACCTTC.

This chain connects TRBV6-5 to TRBJ2-7; TRBD1 matches at 8 bases. This CDR3 has 16 amino acids. CDR1 and CDR2 from the germline V gene are MNHEY and SVGAGI. V lost 0 bases, J lost 3 bases, and 7 bases stayed unmatched. CDR3 coding DNA: TGTGCCAGCAGTTACTCAATGGGACAGGCCGTCTACGAGCAGTACTTC. Its protein product is CASSYSMGQAVYEQYF.

The CDR3 reads CASSPLQGDTEAFF. The CDR3 coding sequence is TGTGCCAGCAGCCCCCTCCAGGGGGACACTGAAGCTTTCTTT. V is TRBV13 and J is TRBJ1-1; the match to TRBD1 covers 7 bases. The V segment lost 5 bases and the J segment 3 bases; nucleotides outside the gene matches: 6. Germline assignment: CDR1 PRHDT and CDR2 FYEKMQ (reference sequence). There are 14 residues in the CDR3.

About this clone: Other DNA sequences in the same sample also yield this CDR3. V usage is TRBV27 and J usage is TRBJ2-7; D is unresolved. In germline, CDR1 is MNHEY, CDR2 SMNVEV (reference sequence). The CDR3 totals 14 residues. V lost 1 base to trimming and J lost 0 bases, with 7 bases between them. In nucleotides, the CDR3 is TGTGCCAGCAGTTTATATGGGGACTCCTACGAGCAGTACTTC. Translated: CASSLYGDSYEQYF.

The chain couples TRBV5-1 to TRBJ2-5; D might be TRBD2 (6 bases). Looked up from germline, CDR1 is SGHRS and CDR2 is YFSETQ. Trimming shortened V by 4 bases and J by 2 bases, and 12 bases separated the two germline ends. The length of the CDR3 is 14 residues. CDR3 nucleotide sequence: TGCGCCAGCAGCCAGGACTACATTCAAGAGACCCAGTACTTC. Residues: CASSQDYIQETQYF.

The genes are TRBV2 and TRBJ1-1, with D perhaps TRBD1 (5 bases). Trimming stripped 3 bases from V and 5 bases from J, with 10 bases between. The CDR3 is 13 residues long. Per germline, CDR1 SNHLY and CDR2 FYNNEI. In DNA form, the CDR3 reads TGTGCCAGCAGTGAGTGGGGGTATACTGAAGCTTTCTTT. Amino acids: CASSEWGYTEAFF.